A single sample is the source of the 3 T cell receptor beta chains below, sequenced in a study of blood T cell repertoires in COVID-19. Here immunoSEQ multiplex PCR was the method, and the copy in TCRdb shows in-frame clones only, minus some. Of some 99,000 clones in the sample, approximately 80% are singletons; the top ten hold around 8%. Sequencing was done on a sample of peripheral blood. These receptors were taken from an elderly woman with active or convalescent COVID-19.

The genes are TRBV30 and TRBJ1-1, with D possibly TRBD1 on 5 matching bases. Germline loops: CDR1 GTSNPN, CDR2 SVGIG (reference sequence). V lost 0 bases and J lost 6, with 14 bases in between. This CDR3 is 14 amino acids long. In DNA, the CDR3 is TGTGCCTGGAGTGTAGGAGGGACCGCCGCTGAAGCTTTCTTT. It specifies CAWSVGGTAAEAFF.

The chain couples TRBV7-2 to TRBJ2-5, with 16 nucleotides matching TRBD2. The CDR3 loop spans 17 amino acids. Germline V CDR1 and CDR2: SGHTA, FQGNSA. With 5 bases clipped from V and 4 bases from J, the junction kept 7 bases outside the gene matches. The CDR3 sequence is CASSTGLAGGPGETQYF. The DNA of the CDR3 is TGTGCCAGCAGCACGGGACTAGCGGGAGGGCCCGGAGAGACCCAGTACTTC.

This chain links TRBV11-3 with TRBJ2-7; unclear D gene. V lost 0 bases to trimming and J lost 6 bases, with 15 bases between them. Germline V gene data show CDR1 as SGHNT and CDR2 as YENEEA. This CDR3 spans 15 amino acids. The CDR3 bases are TGTGCCAGCAGCTTAGATGGCCAGGCGCCAGGCGAGCAGTACTTC. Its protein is CASSLDGQAPGEQYF.